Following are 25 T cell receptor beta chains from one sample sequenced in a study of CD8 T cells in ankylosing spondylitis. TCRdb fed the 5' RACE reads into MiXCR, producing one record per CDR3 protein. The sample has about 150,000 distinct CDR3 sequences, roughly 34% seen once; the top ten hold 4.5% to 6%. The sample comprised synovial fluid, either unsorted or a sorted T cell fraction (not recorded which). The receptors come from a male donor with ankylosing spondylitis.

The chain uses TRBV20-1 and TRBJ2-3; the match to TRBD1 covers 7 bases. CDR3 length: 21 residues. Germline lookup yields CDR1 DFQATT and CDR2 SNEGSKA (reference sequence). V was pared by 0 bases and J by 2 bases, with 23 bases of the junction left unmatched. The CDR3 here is CSARESPATGKGGFFTDTQYF. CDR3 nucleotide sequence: TGCAGTGCTAGAGAGAGCCCCGCGACAGGGAAAGGGGGTTTCTTCACAGATACGCAGTATTTT.

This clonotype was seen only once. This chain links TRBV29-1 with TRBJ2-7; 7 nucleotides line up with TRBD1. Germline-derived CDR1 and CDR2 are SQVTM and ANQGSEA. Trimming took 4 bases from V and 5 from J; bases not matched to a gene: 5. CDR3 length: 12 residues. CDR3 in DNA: TGCAGCGTTGGACAGGGTGGCCACGAGCAGTACTTC. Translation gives CSVGQGGHEQYF.

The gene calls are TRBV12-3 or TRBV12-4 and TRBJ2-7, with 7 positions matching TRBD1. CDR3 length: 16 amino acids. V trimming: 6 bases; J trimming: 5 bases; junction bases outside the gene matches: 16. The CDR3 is CASSYRRGGARNEQYF. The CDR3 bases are TGTGCCAGCAGCTACCGCCGAGGGGGCGCCCGGAACGAGCAGTACTTC.

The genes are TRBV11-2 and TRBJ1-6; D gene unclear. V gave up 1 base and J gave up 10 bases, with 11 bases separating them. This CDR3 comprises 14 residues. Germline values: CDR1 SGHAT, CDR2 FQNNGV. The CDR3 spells CASSLGPLGSPLHF. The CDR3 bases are TGTGCCAGCAGCTTAGGACCGCTGGGCTCACCCCTCCACTTT. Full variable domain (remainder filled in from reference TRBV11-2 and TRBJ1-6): EAGVAQSPRYKIIEKRQSVAFWCNPISGHATLYWYQQILGQGPKLLIQFQNNGVVDDSQLPKDRFSAERLKGVDSTLKIQPAKLEDSAVYLCASSLGPLGSPLHFGNGTRLTVT.

For the CDR3, the DNA is TGTGCCACCCAGGGTAACTATGGCTACACCTTC. This sequence encodes CATQGNYGYTF. The J gene is TRBJ1-2, the V gene TRBV28, with D perhaps TRBD1 (5 bases). The CDR3 loop spans 11 amino acids. Germline V gives CDR1 MDHEN, CDR2 SYDVKM. With 10 bases removed from V and 1 base from J, the gap between germline ends came to 7 bases.

The CDR3 loop reads CASSQAVPKDAPVAKNIQYF. The CDR3 DNA sequence: TGTGCCAGCAGCCAGGCCGTGCCAAAGGACGCGCCAGTAGCCAAAAACATTCAGTACTTC. V and J are TRBV3-1 and TRBJ2-4, with D unclear. V was pared by 3 bases and J by 0 bases, with 24 bases between. Germline CDR1 is LGHDT and CDR2 is YNNKEL (reference sequence). The CDR3 has 20 residues. The full variable domain, in which reference TRBV3-1 and TRBJ2-4 provide the parts outside the CDR3, is DTAVSQTPKYLVTQMGNDKSIKCEQNLGHDTMYWYKQDSKKFLKIMFSYNNKELIINETVPNRFSPKSPDKAHLNLHINSLELGDSAVYFCASSQAVPKDAPVAKNIQYFGAGTRLSVL.

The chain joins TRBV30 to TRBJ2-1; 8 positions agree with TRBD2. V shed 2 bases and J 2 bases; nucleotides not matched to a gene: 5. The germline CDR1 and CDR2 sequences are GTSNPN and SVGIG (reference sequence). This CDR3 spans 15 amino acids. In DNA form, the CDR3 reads TGTGCCTGGAGTCCTGGCGGGGGGCCCTACAATGAGCAGTTCTTC. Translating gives CAWSPGGGPYNEQFF.

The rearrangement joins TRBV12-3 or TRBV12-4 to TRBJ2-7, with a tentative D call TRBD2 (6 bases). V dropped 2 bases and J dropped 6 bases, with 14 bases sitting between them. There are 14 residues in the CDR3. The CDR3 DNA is TGTGCCAGCAGTTTAATCCCGCGGGACGGCGAGCAGTACTTC. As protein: CASSLIPRDGEQYF.

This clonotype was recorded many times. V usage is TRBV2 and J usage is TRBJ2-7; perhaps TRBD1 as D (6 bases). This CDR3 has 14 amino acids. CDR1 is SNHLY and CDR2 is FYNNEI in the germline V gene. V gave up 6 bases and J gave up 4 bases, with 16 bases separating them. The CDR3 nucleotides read TGTGCCAGCAGCGGCCAGGGGTCGGGATACGAGCAGTACTTC. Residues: CASSGQGSGYEQYF.

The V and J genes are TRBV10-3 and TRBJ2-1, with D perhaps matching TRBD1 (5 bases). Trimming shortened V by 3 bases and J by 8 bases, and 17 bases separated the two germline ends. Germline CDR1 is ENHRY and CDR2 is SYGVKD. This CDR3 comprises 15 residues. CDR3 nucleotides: TGTGCCATCAGTGACGGTGCCGGCTGGGGCGATGAGCAGTTCTTC. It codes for CAISDGAGWGDEQFF.

CDR3: CASSSTPGLGWFF. CDR3 nucleotide sequence: TGTGCCAGCAGCAGCACTCCGGGACTTGGGTGGTTCTTC. The chain combines TRBV7-9 with TRBJ2-1, with D perhaps TRBD2 (6 bases). CDR1 SEHNR and CDR2 FQNEAQ come from the germline V gene (reference sequence). The CDR3 has 13 residues. The V gene lost 5 bases and the J gene lost 15 bases, with 20 bases spanning the gap.

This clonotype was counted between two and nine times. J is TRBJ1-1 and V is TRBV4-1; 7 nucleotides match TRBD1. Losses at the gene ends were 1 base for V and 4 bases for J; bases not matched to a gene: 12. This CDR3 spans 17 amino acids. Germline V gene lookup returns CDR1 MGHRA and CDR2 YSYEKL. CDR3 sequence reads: CASSQVDRAGVGTEAFF. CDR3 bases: TGCGCCAGCAGCCAAGTCGACAGGGCTGGGGTTGGCACTGAAGCTTTCTTT.

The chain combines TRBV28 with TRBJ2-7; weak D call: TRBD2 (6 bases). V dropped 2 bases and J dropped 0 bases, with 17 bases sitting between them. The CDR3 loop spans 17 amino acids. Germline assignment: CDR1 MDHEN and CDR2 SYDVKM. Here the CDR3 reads CASSLHRASVSSYEQYF. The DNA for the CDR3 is TGTGCCAGCAGTTTACATCGCGCTAGCGTTAGCTCCTACGAGCAGTACTTC.

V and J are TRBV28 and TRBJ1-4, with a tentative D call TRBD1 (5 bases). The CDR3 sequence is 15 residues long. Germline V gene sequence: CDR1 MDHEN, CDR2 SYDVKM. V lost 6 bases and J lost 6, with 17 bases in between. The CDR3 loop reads CASSDPSGFYEKLFF. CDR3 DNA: TGTGCCAGCAGCGACCCGTCAGGGTTTTATGAAAAACTGTTTTTT.

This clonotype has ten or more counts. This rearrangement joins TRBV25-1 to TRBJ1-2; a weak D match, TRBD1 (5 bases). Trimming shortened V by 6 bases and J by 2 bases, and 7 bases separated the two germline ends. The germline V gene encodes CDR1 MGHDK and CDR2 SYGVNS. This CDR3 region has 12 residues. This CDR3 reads CASREGNYGYTF. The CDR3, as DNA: TGTGCCAGCAGGGAGGGGAACTATGGCTACACCTTC.

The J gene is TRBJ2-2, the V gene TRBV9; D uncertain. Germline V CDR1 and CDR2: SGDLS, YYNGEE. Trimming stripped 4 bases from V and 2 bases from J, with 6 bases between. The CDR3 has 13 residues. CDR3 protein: CASSQLNTGELFF. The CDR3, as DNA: TGTGCCAGCAGCCAATTAAACACCGGGGAGCTGTTTTTT.

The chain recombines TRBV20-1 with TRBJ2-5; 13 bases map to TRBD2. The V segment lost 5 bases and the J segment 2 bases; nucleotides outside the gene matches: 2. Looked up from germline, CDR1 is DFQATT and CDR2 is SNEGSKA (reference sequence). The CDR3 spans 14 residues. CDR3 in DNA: TGCAGTGCTCCGGGACTAGCGGGGCAAGAGACCCAGTACTTC. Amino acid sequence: CSAPGLAGQETQYF.

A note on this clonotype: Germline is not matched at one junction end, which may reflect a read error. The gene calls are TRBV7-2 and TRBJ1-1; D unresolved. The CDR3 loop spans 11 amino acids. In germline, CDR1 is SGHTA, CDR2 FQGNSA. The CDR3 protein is CASSLGPFSLF. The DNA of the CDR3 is TGTGCCAGCAGCTTAGGGCCGTTTTCGCTCTTT.

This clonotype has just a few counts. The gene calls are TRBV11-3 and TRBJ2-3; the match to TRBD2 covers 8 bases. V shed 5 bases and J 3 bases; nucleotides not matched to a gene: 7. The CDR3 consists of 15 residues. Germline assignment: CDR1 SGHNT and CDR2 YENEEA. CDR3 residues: CASSRAGETTDTQYF. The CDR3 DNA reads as TGTGCCAGCAGCCGAGCGGGAGAAACGACAGATACGCAGTATTTT.

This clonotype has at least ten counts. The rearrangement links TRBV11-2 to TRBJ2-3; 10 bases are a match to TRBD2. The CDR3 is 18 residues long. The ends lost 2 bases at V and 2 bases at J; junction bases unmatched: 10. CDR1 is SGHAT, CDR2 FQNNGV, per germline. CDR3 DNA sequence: TGTGCCAGCAGCTTACTTGCTAGCGGGAGTGGTTACACAGATACGCAGTATTTT. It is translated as CASSLLASGSGYTDTQYF.

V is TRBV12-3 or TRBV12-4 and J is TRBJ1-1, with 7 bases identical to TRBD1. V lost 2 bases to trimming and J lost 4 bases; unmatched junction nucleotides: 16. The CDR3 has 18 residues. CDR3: CASSLRDPARGSGTEAFF. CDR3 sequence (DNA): TGTGCCAGCAGTTTACGCGATCCGGCCAGGGGGTCCGGCACTGAAGCTTTCTTT.

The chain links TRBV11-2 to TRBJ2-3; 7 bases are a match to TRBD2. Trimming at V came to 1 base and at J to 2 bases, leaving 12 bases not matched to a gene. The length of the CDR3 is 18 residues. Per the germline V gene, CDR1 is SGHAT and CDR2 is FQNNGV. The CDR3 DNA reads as TGTGCCAGCAGCTTAGTGGCCCGGCAGCGGGACCACACAGATACGCAGTATTTT. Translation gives CASSLVARQRDHTDTQYF.

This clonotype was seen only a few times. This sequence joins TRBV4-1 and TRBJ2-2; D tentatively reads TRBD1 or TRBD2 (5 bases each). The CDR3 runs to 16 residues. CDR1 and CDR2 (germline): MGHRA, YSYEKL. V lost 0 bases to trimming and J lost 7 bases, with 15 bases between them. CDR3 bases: TGCGCCAGCAGCCAAGATTGGTCGGGGCCCCACGGGGAGCTGTTTTTT. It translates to CASSQDWSGPHGELFF.

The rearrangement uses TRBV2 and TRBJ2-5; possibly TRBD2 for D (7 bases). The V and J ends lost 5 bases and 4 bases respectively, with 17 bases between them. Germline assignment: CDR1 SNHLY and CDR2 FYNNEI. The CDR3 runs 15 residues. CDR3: CASSSGGAPPETQYF. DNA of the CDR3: TGTGCCAGCAGTAGTGGGGGGGCCCCCCCAGAGACCCAGTACTTC. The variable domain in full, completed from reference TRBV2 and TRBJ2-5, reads EPEVTQTPSHQVTQMGQEVILRCVPISNHLYFYWYRQILGQKVEFLVSFYNNEISEKSEIFDDQFSVERPDGSNFTLKIRSTKLEDSAMYFCASSSGGAPPETQYFGPGTRLLVL.

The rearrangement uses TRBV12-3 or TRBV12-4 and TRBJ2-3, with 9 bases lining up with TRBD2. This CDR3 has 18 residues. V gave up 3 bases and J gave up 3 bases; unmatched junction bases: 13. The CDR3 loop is CASSLRREGLSRTDTQYF. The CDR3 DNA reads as TGTGCCAGCAGTTTGAGGCGGGAGGGCTTAAGTAGGACAGATACGCAGTATTTT.